The rows below give T cell receptor beta chains drawn from one sample of a study of blood T cell repertoires in COVID-19. Sequenced by immunoSEQ multiplex PCR; TCRdb stores in-frame clones only, minus some. The data contain roughly 200,000 clones, approximately 87% of them singletons. The sequenced material came from peripheral blood. All receptors come from a man in his sixties who had recovered from COVID-19. CDR3s include the opening cysteine and the closing phenylalanine or tryptophan. Each record gives: D gene, J gene, clone size, V gene, CDR3 protein, CDR3 DNA. D genes are given only for firm matches. The size field is filled for only some rows; it gives once, few, many or a size class.

d_gene: TRBD1
j_gene: TRBJ1-6
abundance: NA
v_gene: TRBV9
CDR3aa: CASSQGQGNSPLHF
CDR3nt: TGTGCCAGCAGCCAAGGACAGGGAAATTCACCCCTCCACTTT

d_gene: NA
j_gene: TRBJ1-5
abundance: NA
v_gene: TRBV6-5
CDR3aa: CASTPEGSLGPQHF
CDR3nt: TGTGCCAGCACTCCCGAGGGCAGTTTAGGGCCCCAGCATTTT

d_gene: TRBD1
j_gene: TRBJ1-5
abundance: NA
v_gene: TRBV12-3/TRBV12-4
CDR3aa: CASRQGSNQPQHF
CDR3nt: TGTGCCAGCAGACAGGGGAGCAATCAGCCCCAGCATTTT

d_gene: NA
j_gene: TRBJ2-5
abundance: NA
v_gene: TRBV10-3
CDR3aa: CAISGQLQETQYF
CDR3nt: TGTGCCATCAGTGGACAGCTACAAGAGACCCAGTACTTC

d_gene: NA
j_gene: TRBJ1-2
abundance: NA
v_gene: TRBV7-9
CDR3aa: CASSLAAGNGYTF
CDR3nt: TGTGCCAGCAGCTTAGCGGCAGGGAATGGCTACACCTTC

d_gene: TRBD1
j_gene: TRBJ1-1
abundance: NA
v_gene: TRBV10-3
CDR3aa: CAIRRQGVDTEAFF
CDR3nt: TGTGCCATCAGAAGACAGGGCGTTGACACTGAAGCTTTCTTT

d_gene: NA
j_gene: TRBJ1-1
abundance: few
v_gene: TRBV4-2
CDR3aa: CASSQGAGLNTEAFF
CDR3nt: TGTGCCAGCAGCCAAGGGGCAGGGTTGAACACTGAAGCTTTCTTT

d_gene: TRBD1
j_gene: TRBJ1-2
abundance: NA
v_gene: TRBV18
CDR3aa: CASSPTDRPNYGYTF
CDR3nt: TGTGCCAGCTCACCAACGGACAGGCCTAACTATGGCTACACCTTC

d_gene: NA
j_gene: TRBJ2-2
abundance: NA
v_gene: TRBV5-1
CDR3aa: CASSPALALGLAGELFF
CDR3nt: TGCGCCAGCAGCCCTGCTCTAGCGTTAGGGTTGGCCGGGGAGCTGTTTTTT

d_gene: TRBD1
j_gene: TRBJ1-1
abundance: few
v_gene: TRBV18
CDR3aa: CASSPETGRNTEAFF
CDR3nt: TGTGCCAGCTCACCCGAGACAGGGCGGAACACTGAAGCTTTCTTT

d_gene: TRBD1
j_gene: TRBJ2-5
abundance: NA
v_gene: TRBV7-2
CDR3aa: CASSLWRQGAETQYF
CDR3nt: TGTGCCAGCAGCTTATGGCGACAGGGGGCTGAGACCCAGTACTTC

d_gene: TRBD2
j_gene: TRBJ2-7
abundance: once
v_gene: TRBV2
CDR3aa: CASEGLAGGQSSYEQYF
CDR3nt: TGTGCCAGCGAGGGGCTAGCGGGAGGCCAGAGCTCCTACGAGCAGTACTTC

d_gene: NA
j_gene: TRBJ2-7
abundance: NA
v_gene: TRBV14
CDR3aa: CASSHAGYEQYF
CDR3nt: TGTGCCAGCAGCCATGCAGGCTACGAGCAGTACTTC

d_gene: NA
j_gene: TRBJ2-7
abundance: NA
v_gene: TRBV24-1
CDR3aa: CATSDTTGTEQYF
CDR3nt: TGTGCCACCAGTGACACTACAGGGACCGAGCAGTACTTC